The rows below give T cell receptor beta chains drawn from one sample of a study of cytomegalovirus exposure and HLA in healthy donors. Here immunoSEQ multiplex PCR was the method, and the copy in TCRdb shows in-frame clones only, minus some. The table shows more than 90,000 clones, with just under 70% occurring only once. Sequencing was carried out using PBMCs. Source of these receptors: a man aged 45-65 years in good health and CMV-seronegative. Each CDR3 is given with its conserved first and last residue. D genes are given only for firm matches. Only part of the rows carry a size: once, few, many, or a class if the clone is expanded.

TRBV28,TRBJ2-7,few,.,TGTGCCAGCAGTTCGACGACCGACAGTCGGGGTGGTGGAGGGGGCTTCTACGAGCAGTACTTC,CASSSTTDSRGGGGGFYEQYF
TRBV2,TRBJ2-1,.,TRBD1,TGTGCCAGCAGTGGACAGGGCTACAATGAGCAGTTCTTC,CASSGQGYNEQFF
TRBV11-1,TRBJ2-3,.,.,TGTGCCAGCAGCTTAGACGTTGCGACAGATACGCAGTATTTT,CASSLDVATDTQYF
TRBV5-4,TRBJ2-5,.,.,TGTGCCAGCAGCCCTGGTGGGGCTCAAGAGACCCAGTACTTC,CASSPGGAQETQYF
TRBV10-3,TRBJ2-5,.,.,TGTGCCATCAGTGAGCCCAGCCGGAGCGGGGAGACCCAGTACTTC,CAISEPSRSGETQYF
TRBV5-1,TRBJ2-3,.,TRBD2,TGCGCCAGCAGCTTAATCCCTAGCGGTAGCACAGATACGCAGTATTTT,CASSLIPSGSTDTQYF
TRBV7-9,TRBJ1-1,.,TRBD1,TGTGCCAGCAGCCGACCCCGCCCAGGGGGAGCTTTCTTT,CASSRPRPGGAFF
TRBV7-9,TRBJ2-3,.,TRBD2,TGTGCCAGCTCAGAGCGGGGCGTTAGCACAGATACGCAGTATTTT,CASSERGVSTDTQYF
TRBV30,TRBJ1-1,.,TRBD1,TGTGCCTGGAGTCGGGACAGCAACACTGAAGCTTTCTTT,CAWSRDSNTEAFF
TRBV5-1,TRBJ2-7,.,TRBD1,TGCGCCAGCAAATACGGGACAGGGCCCTACGAGCAGTACTTC,CASKYGTGPYEQYF
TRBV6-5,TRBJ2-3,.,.,TGTGCCAGCAGTTACGGGCGGGGGCCTAGCACAGATACGCAGTATTTT,CASSYGRGPSTDTQYF
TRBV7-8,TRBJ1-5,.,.,TGTGCCAGCAGCTTCTGGACTTCTAGCAATCAGCCCCAGCATTTT,CASSFWTSSNQPQHF
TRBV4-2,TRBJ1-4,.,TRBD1,TGTGCCAGCAGCTACCGACAGGGGGGCCCTAATGAAAAACTGTTTTTT,CASSYRQGGPNEKLFF
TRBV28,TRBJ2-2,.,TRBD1,TGTGCCAGCAGAAAACCGGGACAGGGGTTGGCCGGGGAGCTGTTTTTT,CASRKPGQGLAGELFF
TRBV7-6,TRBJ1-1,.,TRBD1,TGTGCCAGCAGCCTACGGGACAGACCGCCCCAAGCTTTCTTT,CASSLRDRPPQAFF
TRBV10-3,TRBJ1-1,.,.,TGTGCCATCACCCAACAATTGAACACTGAAGCTTTCTTT,CAITQQLNTEAFF
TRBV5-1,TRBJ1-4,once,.,TGCGCCAGCAGCGCAAGGCCAGGGGTGCTTGAAAAACTGTTTTTT,CASSARPGVLEKLFF
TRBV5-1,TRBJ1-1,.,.,TGCGCCAGCAGCGCCGGGGAAGGGCAGGCGAACACTGAAGCTTTCTTT,CASSAGEGQANTEAFF
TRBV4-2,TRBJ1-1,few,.,TGTGCCAGCAGCCCGCGGACAGAAATGAACACTGAAGCTTTCTTT,CASSPRTEMNTEAFF
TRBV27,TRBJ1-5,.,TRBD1,TGTGCCAGCAGTTTAGGAGGGGGCAGGGGCAATCAGCCCCAGCATTTT,CASSLGGGRGNQPQHF
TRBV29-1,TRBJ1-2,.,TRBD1,TGCAGCGTTGAGGGACAGTTCGAGTATGGCTACACCTTC,CSVEGQFEYGYTF
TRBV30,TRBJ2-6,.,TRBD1,TGTGCCTGGAGTAACAGGGGGTCCGGGGCCAACGTCCTGACTTTC,CAWSNRGSGANVLTF
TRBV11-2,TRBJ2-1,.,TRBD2,TGTGCCAGCAGCCCGCGGGGGGGGTCATTCTCCTACAATGAGCAGTTCTTC,CASSPRGGSFSYNEQFF
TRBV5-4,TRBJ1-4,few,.,TGTGCCAGCAGCCCAGGGGTACCGGGTGAAAAACTGTTTTTT,CASSPGVPGEKLFF
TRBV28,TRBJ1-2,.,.,TGTGCCAGCAGCCGCATGCAGGGGAGGGAAAACTATGGCTACACCTTC,CASSRMQGRENYGYTF
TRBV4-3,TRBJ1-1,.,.,TGCGCCAGCAGCCAAGCCCCGACAGGCTTTGGGACTGAAGCTTTCTTT,CASSQAPTGFGTEAFF
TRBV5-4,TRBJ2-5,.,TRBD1,TGTGCCAGCAGCTTGGGGGACAGGCAATTAGAGACCCAGTACTTC,CASSLGDRQLETQYF
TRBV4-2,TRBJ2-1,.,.,TGTGCCAGCAGCCAAGAAGGACTTCCCGTCGGGGAGCAGTTCTTC,CASSQEGLPVGEQFF
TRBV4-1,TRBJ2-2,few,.,TGCGCCAGCAGCCAAGGTCTCAGGTCCCGACGGACCGGGGAGCTGTTTTTT,CASSQGLRSRRTGELFF
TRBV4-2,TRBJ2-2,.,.,TGTGCCAGCAGCCAAGATGGCGGGACCGGGGAGCTGTTTTTT,CASSQDGGTGELFF
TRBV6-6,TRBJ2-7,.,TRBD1,TGTGCCAGCAGAAACGACAGGGCGCGCGAGCAGTACTTC,CASRNDRAREQYF
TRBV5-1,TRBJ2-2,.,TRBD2,TGCGCCAGCAGCTTTCCGGGACTAGCGGGAGGGAAGGACACCGGGGAGCTGTTTTTT,CASSFPGLAGGKDTGELFF
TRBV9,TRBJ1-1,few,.,TGTGCCAGCAGCTTGGACGGGACAAAAGCTTTCTTT,CASSLDGTKAFF
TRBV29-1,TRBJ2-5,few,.,TGCAGCGTTCAGTTCGTCGGACTAGGGGGGGAGACCCAGTACTTC,CSVQFVGLGGETQYF
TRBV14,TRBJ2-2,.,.,TGTGCCAGCAGCCCCAAGGGGTCCCCCCGAGGTAACACCGGGGAGCTGTTTTTT,CASSPKGSPRGNTGELFF
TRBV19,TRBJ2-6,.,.,TGTGCCAGTAGTATAGTTGACGCAGGGTGGTCTGGGGCCAACGTCCTGACTTTC,CASSIVDAGWSGANVLTF
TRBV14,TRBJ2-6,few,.,TGTGCCAGCAGCCAGAGGGACTCTGGGGCCAACGTCCTGACTTTC,CASSQRDSGANVLTF
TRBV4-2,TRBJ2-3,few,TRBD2,TGTGCCAGCAGCCAAGATGGTGAGGCGGGGGCAGATACGCAGTATTTT,CASSQDGEAGADTQYF
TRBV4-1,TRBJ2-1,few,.,TGCGCCAGCAGCCAAGGGATTCAGGGGCGCAAAAGGTACAATGAGCAGTTCTTC,CASSQGIQGRKRYNEQFF